The source of this TCR beta chain is a study of response to subunit inactivated influenza vaccine. TCRdb redid the calling of the RT-PCR reads with MiXCR, one entry per CDR3 protein. This sample carries 300,000 to 350,000 distinct CDR3 sequences, 20% to 25% of them seen once, and the ten largest clones take 10%. Trimming took off 3 bases at V and 9 bases at J, with 15 bases between the two ends. The CDR3 length is 14 residues. The germline gives CDR1 MDHEN, CDR2 SYDVKM. This receptor was identified in a man in his fifties or sixties who received an inactivated influenza vaccine. The specimen comprised PBMCs from blood, sampled about 20 months after vaccination. This chain connects TRBV28 to TRBJ2-4; D may be TRBD1 or TRBD2 (7 bases each). This chain's CDR3 is CASSFWGRGGIQYF. CDR3 DNA sequence: TGTGCCAGCAGTTTTTGGGGCAGGGGGGGCATTCAGTACTTC.